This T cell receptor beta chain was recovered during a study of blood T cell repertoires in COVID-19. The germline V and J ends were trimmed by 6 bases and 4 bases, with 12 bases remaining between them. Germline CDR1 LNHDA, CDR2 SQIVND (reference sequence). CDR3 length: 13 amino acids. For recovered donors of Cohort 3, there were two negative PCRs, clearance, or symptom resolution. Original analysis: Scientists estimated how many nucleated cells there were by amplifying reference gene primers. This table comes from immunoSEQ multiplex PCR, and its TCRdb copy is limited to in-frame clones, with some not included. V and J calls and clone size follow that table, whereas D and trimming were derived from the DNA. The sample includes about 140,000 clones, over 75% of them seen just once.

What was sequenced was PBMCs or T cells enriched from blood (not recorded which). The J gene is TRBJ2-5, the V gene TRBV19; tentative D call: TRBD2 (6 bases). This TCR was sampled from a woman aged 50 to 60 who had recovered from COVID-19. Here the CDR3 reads CASSRLGRETQYF. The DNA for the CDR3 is TGTGCCAGTAGCAGACTAGGGAGAGAGACCCAGTACTTC.